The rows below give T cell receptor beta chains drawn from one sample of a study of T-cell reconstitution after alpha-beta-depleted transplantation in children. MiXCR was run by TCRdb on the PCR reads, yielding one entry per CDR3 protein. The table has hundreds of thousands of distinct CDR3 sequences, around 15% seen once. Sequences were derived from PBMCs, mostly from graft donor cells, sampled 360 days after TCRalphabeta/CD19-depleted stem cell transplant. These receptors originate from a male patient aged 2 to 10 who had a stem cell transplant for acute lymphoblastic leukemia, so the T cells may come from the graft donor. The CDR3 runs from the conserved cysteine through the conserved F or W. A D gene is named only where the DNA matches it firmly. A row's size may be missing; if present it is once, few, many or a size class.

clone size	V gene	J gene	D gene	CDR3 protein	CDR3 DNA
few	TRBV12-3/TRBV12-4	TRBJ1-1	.	CASSLSRMWAFF	TGTGCCAGCAGCCTTTCAAGGATGTGGGCTTTCTTT
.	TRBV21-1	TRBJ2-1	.	CASSKWSGPHNEQFF	TGTGCCAGCAGCAAATGGTCGGGGCCCCACAATGAGCAGTTCTTC
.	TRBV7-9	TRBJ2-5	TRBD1	CASIVPGQGSVTQYF	TGTGCCAGCATCGTCCCGGGACAGGGGTCGGTGACCCAGTACTTC
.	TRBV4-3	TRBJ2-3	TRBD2	CASSQVSSGRDTQYF	TGCGCCAGCAGCCAAGTTTCTAGCGGGAGAGATACGCAGTATTTT
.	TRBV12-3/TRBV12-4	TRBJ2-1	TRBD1	CASSFGTGARDEQFF	TGTGCCAGCAGTTTTGGGACAGGGGCGAGGGATGAGCAGTTCTTC
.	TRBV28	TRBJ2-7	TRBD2	CASLGLAGRKGLGEQYF	TGTGCCAGCCTGGGACTAGCGGGAAGAAAGGGGCTTGGCGAGCAGTACTTC
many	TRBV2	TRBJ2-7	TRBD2	CASSSPPRTSGYEQYF	TGTGCCAGCAGTAGTCCTCCGAGGACTAGCGGCTACGAGCAGTACTTC
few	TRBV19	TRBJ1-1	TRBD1	CASSTGGLRNTEAFF	TGTGCCAGTAGTACAGGGGGCCTACGGAACACTGAAGCTTTCTTT
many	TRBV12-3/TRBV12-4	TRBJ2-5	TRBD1	CASSLARQGNGETQYF	TGTGCCAGCAGTTTAGCCCGACAGGGAAATGGAGAGACCCAGTACTTC
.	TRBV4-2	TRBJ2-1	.	CASSHLERTGGDEQFF	TGTGCCAGCAGCCACTTAGAGCGGACGGGGGGCGATGAGCAGTTCTTC
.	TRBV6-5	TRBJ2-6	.	CASSYRGAGANVLTF	TGTGCCAGCAGTTACAGGGGCGCAGGGGCCAACGTCCTGACTTTC
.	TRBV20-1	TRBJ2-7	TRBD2	CSARVSGRGYEQYF	TGCAGTGCTAGAGTCAGCGGGAGAGGATACGAGCAGTACTTC
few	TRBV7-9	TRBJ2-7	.	CASSPRTPEQYF	TGTGCCAGCAGCCCCCGTACCCCCGAGCAGTACTTC
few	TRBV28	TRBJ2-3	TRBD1	CASSFTGAATDTQYF	TGTGCCAGCAGTTTTACAGGGGCGGCCACAGATACGCAGTATTTT
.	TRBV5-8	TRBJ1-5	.	CASSWTGVSNQPQHF	TGTGCCAGCAGCTGGACTGGGGTTAGCAATCAGCCCCAGCATTTT
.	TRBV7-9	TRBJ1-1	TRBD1	CASSSTTGPETEAFF	TGTGCCAGCAGCTCTACGACAGGGCCGGAAACTGAAGCTTTCTTT
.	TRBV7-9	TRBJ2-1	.	CASSSLWTGADNEQFF	TGTGCCAGCAGTTCCCTGTGGACGGGAGCCGACAATGAGCAGTTCTTC
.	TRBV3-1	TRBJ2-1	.	CASSQLVEGEQFF	TGTGCCAGCAGCCAACTAGTCGAAGGTGAGCAGTTCTTC
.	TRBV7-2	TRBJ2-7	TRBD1	CASSSTGQGTYEQYF	TGTGCCAGCAGCTCGACTGGACAGGGTACCTACGAGCAGTACTTC
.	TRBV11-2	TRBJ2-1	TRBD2	CASSRTSGFNEQFF	TGTGCCAGCAGTCGGACTAGCGGGTTCAATGAGCAGTTCTTC
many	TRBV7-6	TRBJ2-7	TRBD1	CASSLGDRTYEQYF	TGTGCCAGCAGCTTAGGGGACAGGACCTACGAGCAGTACTTC
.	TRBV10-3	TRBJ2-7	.	CASHFGSGTYEQYF	TGTGCCTCTCACTTCGGCAGCGGCACCTACGAGCAGTACTTC
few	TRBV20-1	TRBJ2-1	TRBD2	CSARTSGYNEQFF	TGCAGTGCTAGGACTAGCGGATACAATGAGCAGTTCTTC
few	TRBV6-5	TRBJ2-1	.	CASSYPLALNEQFF	TGTGCCAGCAGTTACCCCCTCGCCCTCAATGAGCAGTTCTTC
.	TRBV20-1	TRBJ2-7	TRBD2	CSASGTSGKLAYEQYF	TGCAGTGCTTCCGGGACTAGCGGGAAGCTGGCCTACGAGCAGTACTTC
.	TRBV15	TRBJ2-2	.	CAGGRGTVPTGELFF	TGTGCCGGGGGGCGTGGGACAGTCCCCACCGGGGAGCTGTTTTTT
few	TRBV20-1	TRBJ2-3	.	CSARGSSGPRITQYF	TGCAGTGCTAGGGGGAGTAGCGGCCCTCGGATAACGCAGTATTTT
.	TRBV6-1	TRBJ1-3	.	CASQEDTIYF	TGTGCCAGCCAAGAAGACACCATATATTTT
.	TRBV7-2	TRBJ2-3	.	CASSYPFGAADTQYF	TGTGCCAGCAGCTACCCCTTCGGTGCGGCAGATACGCAGTATTTT
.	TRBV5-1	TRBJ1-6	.	CASSPAPQDRNSPLHF	TGCGCCAGCAGCCCCGCCCCACAGGATCGGAATTCACCCCTCCACTTT
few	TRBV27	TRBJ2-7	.	CASSTIRARSYEQYF	TGTGCCAGCAGTACGATCCGGGCCCGCTCCTACGAGCAGTACTTC
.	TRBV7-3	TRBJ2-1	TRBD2	CASSVAGDVFSEQFF	TGTGCCAGCAGCGTAGCGGGAGACGTTTTTAGCGAGCAGTTCTTC
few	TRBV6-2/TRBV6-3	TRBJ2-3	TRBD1	CASSLGAGGGDTQYF	TGTGCCAGCAGCCTAGGGGCAGGGGGCGGCGATACGCAGTATTTT
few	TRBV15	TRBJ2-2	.	CATSRSGGGTGELFF	TGTGCCACCAGCAGGTCGGGGGGCGGAACCGGGGAGCTGTTTTTT
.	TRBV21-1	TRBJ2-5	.	CASSKGGQGFPQETQYF	TGTGCCAGCAGCAAAGGCGGTCAGGGATTCCCACAAGAGACCCAGTACTTC
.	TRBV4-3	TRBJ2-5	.	CASSQTGGETQYF	TGCGCCAGCAGCCAGACAGGAGGAGAGACCCAGTACTTC
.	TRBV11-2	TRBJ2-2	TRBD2	CASSPRTSGSRELFF	TGTGCCAGCAGCCCCCGGACTAGCGGGAGTAGGGAGCTGTTTTTT
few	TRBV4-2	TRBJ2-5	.	CASSPGFGRRAGETQYF	TGTGCCAGCAGTCCGGGGTTTGGTCGGCGGGCTGGAGAGACCCAGTACTTC
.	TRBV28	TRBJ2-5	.	CASSSSYYGYQETQYF	.
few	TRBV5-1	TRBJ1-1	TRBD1	CASSSKGAGFTEAFF	TGCGCCAGCAGCTCGAAGGGGGCAGGGTTTACTGAAGCTTTCTTT
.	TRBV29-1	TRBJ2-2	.	CSVEDFGPTGELFF	TGCAGCGTTGAAGATTTCGGACCCACCGGGGAGCTGTTTTTT
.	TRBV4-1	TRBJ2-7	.	CASSQGGSGAYEQYF	TGCGCCAGCAGCCAAGGAGGATCCGGGGCCTACGAGCAGTACTTC